The clone carrying this T cell receptor (beta chain) was seen only once. Its specificity is unknown. The CDR3 covers 13 residues. Trimming shortened V by 5 bases and J by 4 bases, and 10 bases separated the two germline ends. Germline V CDR1 and CDR2: SGDLS, YYNGEE. Measured with immunoSEQ multiplex PCR; TCRdb has only the in-frame clones, and not every one. Here the sample spans about 320,000 clones, roughly 90% being singletons. This sample was taken from a study of Ad26.COV2.S vaccination and SARS-CoV-2 variants. On the study more broadly: Dosing was one shot or two shots 56 days apart.

Specified treatment: around 19 received Ad26.COV2.S at low or high dose, single or two shots; about 5 received placebo; per-sample allocation not given. Collection of samples fell on day 63 after the first vaccine or placebo injection. In Boston, the donor was an adult between 18-55 years of age. Study results and limitations: A substantial breadth of spike-specific CD8+ and CD4+ T cell responses after vaccination has been reported.

The chain couples TRBV9 to TRBJ1-3, with D unclear. The sample here was peripheral blood, taken in a trial of Ad26.COV2.S vaccine versus placebo. The TCR comes from a person between 18 and 65 years old who received the Ad26.COV2.S COVID-19 vaccine or a placebo. CDR3 DNA sequence: TGTGCCAGCAGTAGAGAGTCGGGAAACACCATATATTTT. Its translation is CASSRESGNTIYF.